This T cell receptor (beta chain) was sequenced during a study of OX40 agonist ivuxolimab in advanced cancers. The ends were cut back, 6 bases at V and 6 bases at J, with 11 bases in the middle. CDR1 MNHNY and CDR2 SVGAGI come from the germline V gene (reference sequence). The CDR3 consists of 13 residues. Only in-frame clones appear in the TCRdb table, and some are missing; sequencing was by immunoSEQ multiplex PCR. Of roughly 46,000 clones listed, around nine tenths are singletons. Source: CD4+ or CD8+ T cells sorted from blood, taken in a trial of the OX40 agonist ivuxolimab. The receptor was derived from an adult with an advanced solid tumor such as melanoma, head and neck, liver or kidney cancer. The chain combines TRBV6-6 with TRBJ1-4; D is unclear. The CDR3, as DNA: TGTGCCAGCAGGGGAGAGTTCGATGAAAAACTGTTTTTT. It is translated as CASRGEFDEKLFF.